A single sample gave rise to the 26 T cell receptor beta chains below, sequenced in a study of blood T cells in healthy people across ages. The use of a sample-barcoded 5' primer and a J-beta primer mix characterized a second PCR of about 7 to 12 cycles. A single record per CDR3 protein comes from TCRdb applying MiXCR to the 5' RACE reads. The sample contains hundreds of thousands of distinct CDR3 sequences, around 46% of which appear only once. Material: blood. These receptors were obtained from a woman aged 60-75 years in good health.

The chain is built from TRBV15 and TRBJ1-1; D uncertain. In germline, CDR1 is LNHNV, CDR2 YYDKDF (reference sequence). This CDR3 spans 13 amino acids. Trimming pared 7 bases from V and 2 bases from J, leaving 11 bases between. Here the CDR3 reads CATTFGLNTEAFF. The CDR3 coding sequence is TGTGCCACCACCTTCGGGCTAAACACTGAAGCTTTCTTT.

This clonotype was recorded a few times. This sequence joins TRBV7-2 and TRBJ2-7; D ambiguous. This CDR3 comprises 14 residues. Germline CDR1 reads SGHTA; CDR2 reads FQGNSA. Deletions cut 1 base from V and 3 bases from J, with 10 bases between. The CDR3 coding sequence is TGTGCCAGCAGCTTAGGAATTAGCTTCTACGAGCAGTACTTC. Translated: CASSLGISFYEQYF. Combining the CDR3 with reference TRBV7-2 and TRBJ2-7 gives the whole variable domain GAGVSQSPSNKVTEKGKDVELRCDPISGHTALYWYRQSLGQGLEFLIYFQGNSAPDKSGLPSDRFSAERTGGSVSTLTIQRTQQEDSAVYLCASSLGISFYEQYFGPGTRLTVT.

This clonotype was observed many times. V and J are TRBV29-1 and TRBJ2-7; D gene ambiguous. The CDR3 extends over 12 amino acids. Germline CDR1 reads SQVTM; CDR2 reads ANQGSEA. V gave up 4 bases and J gave up 2 bases, with 9 bases separating them. CDR3 amino acids: CSVANNAYEQYF. The CDR3 nucleotides read TGCAGCGTTGCCAATAACGCCTACGAGCAGTACTTC.

This clonotype was seen a few times. This chain links TRBV29-1 with TRBJ2-2; TRBD1 agrees at 7 bases. The germline CDR1 and CDR2 sequences are SQVTM and ANQGSEA. The V and J ends lost 7 bases and 0 bases, in that order; junction bases with no gene match: 5. This CDR3 spans 14 amino acids. CDR3 coding DNA: TGCAGCGCCAGGGGGAATTCGAACACCGGGGAGCTGTTTTTT. Amino acids: CSARGNSNTGELFF.

The sample holds one count of this clonotype. The V and J genes are TRBV18 and TRBJ1-2, with a weak D call TRBD1 (6 bases). The germline gives CDR1 KGHSH, CDR2 LQKENI. Deletions cut 3 bases from V and 0 bases from J, with 8 bases between. This CDR3 region has 14 residues. CDR3 sequence (DNA): TGTGCCAGCTCACCGTACAGGGCTAACTATGGCTACACCTTC. Amino acid sequence: CASSPYRANYGYTF.

This chain links TRBV10-3 with TRBJ2-5; D not resolved. V shed 6 bases and J shed 5 bases, with 13 bases lying between them. The germline V gene encodes CDR1 ENHRY and CDR2 SYGVKD. The CDR3 is made up of 13 amino acids. CDR3 loop: CAIREQLGETQYF. The CDR3 DNA reads as TGTGCCATCAGGGAACAGCTTGGGGAGACCCAGTACTTC.

Points on this clonotype: A junction end diverges from the germline sequence, so it may reflect a read error. V usage is TRBV4-3 and J usage is TRBJ2-1, with no clear D. The CDR3 runs to 13 residues. CDR1 is LGHNA, CDR2 YSLEER, per germline. DNA of the CDR3: TGCGCCAGCAGCCAAGATCGGCGAAATGGGCAGTTCTTC. This encodes CASSQDRRNGQFF.

About this clonotype: This could be a read error, since a much larger clone is one nucleotide away. The J gene is TRBJ2-7, the V gene TRBV4-2, with 11 bases fitting TRBD2. The CDR3 is 18 amino acids. Germline CDR1 reads LGHNA; CDR2 reads YNFKEQ. The V segment lost 0 bases and the J segment 7 bases; nucleotides outside the gene matches: 14. The CDR3 protein is CASSQELAGASPYNEQYF. The CDR3 nucleotides read TGTGCCAGCAGCCAAGAACTAGCGGGGGCCTCCCCCTACAATGAGCAGTACTTC.

This clonotype was found a few times. The J gene is TRBJ2-1, the V gene TRBV7-3; 9 bases are a match to TRBD2. Germline-derived CDR1 and CDR2 are SGHTA and FQGTGA. The V segment lost 3 bases and the J segment 9 bases; nucleotides outside the gene matches: 9. This CDR3 is 15 amino acids long. The CDR3 DNA reads as TGTGCCAGCAGCTTCATGGCGGGAGGGCCGGTTGAGCAGTTCTTC. Encoded protein: CASSFMAGGPVEQFF. The full variable domain, rest sourced from reference TRBV7-3 and TRBJ2-1, is GAGVSQTPSNKVTEKGKYVELRCDPISGHTALYWYRQSLGQGPEFLIYFQGTGAADDSGLPNDRFFAVRPEGSVSTLKIQRTERGDSAVYLCASSFMAGGPVEQFFGPGTRLTVL.

This rearrangement joins TRBV7-9 to TRBJ2-1; D not certain. This CDR3 region has 16 residues. V shed 4 bases and J shed 1 base, with 14 bases lying between them. CDR1 and CDR2 from the germline V gene are SEHNR and FQNEAQ (reference sequence). This chain's CDR3 is CASSSTRSRSYNEQFF. The CDR3 nucleotides read TGTGCCAGCAGCTCTACGAGATCTCGGTCCTACAATGAGCAGTTCTTC.

V is TRBV3-1 and J is TRBJ2-5; 13 bases match TRBD2. Germline loops: CDR1 LGHDT, CDR2 YNNKEL (reference sequence). With V trimmed by 5 bases and J by 4 bases, 4 bases remained unmatched. This CDR3 comprises 15 residues. CDR3 protein: CASSTSGRALETQYF. Written as DNA, the CDR3 is TGTGCCAGCAGCACTAGCGGGAGGGCCCTAGAGACCCAGTACTTC.

The rearrangement links TRBV5-1 to TRBJ2-5; 9 positions match TRBD2. V trimming: 1 base; J trimming: 5 bases; junction bases outside the gene matches: 6. There are 15 residues in the CDR3. Germline CDR1 and CDR2: SGHRS and YFSETQ. CDR3 nucleotides: TGCGCCAGCAGCTTGAAGCCTAGCGGGGAGGAGACCCAGTACTTC. It translates to CASSLKPSGEETQYF.

This clonotype has at least ten counts. CDR3 residues: CASSFGVNQETQYF. The CDR3, as DNA: TGTGCCAGCAGCTTTGGGGTAAACCAAGAGACCCAGTACTTC. The chain recombines TRBV11-2 with TRBJ2-5, with D unclear. Trimming pared 3 bases from V and 0 bases from J, leaving 8 bases between. The CDR3 sequence is 14 residues long. Germline CDR1 reads SGHAT; CDR2 reads FQNNGV. Full variable domain (missing parts from reference TRBV11-2 and TRBJ2-5): EAGVAQSPRYKIIEKRQSVAFWCNPISGHATLYWYQQILGQGPKLLIQFQNNGVVDDSQLPKDRFSAERLKGVDSTLKIQPAKLEDSAVYLCASSFGVNQETQYFGPGTRLLVL.

The chain is built from TRBV27 and TRBJ2-1, with TRBD2 matching 8 bases. The DNA end is more similar to TRBJ2-7, so the J call may be wrong. Germline V gene sequence: CDR1 MNHEY, CDR2 SMNVEV (reference sequence). The CDR3 covers 17 residues. The DNA of the CDR3 is TGTGCCAGCAGTTTATGGATACTAGCGGCCCCCTACAATGAGCAGTACTTC. Protein: CASSLWILAAPYNEQYF.

This chain connects TRBV7-9 to TRBJ2-1; D unresolved. Germline V CDR1 and CDR2: SEHNR, FQNEAQ (reference sequence). This CDR3 is built from 12 residues. Deletions cut 2 bases from V and 10 bases from J, with 9 bases between. The chain's CDR3 is CASSLSAEEQFF. The CDR3 nucleotides read TGTGCCAGCAGCTTAAGCGCCGAGGAGCAGTTCTTC.

This clonotype was recorded a few times. The gene calls are TRBV7-2 and TRBJ1-5; the D is unclear. CDR1 is SGHTA and CDR2 is FQGNSA in the germline V gene. The CDR3 spans 14 residues. Trimming pared 5 bases from V and 4 bases from J, leaving 12 bases between. The CDR3 DNA reads as TGTGCCAGCAGCAACCGACTGGGGAATCAGCCCCAGCATTTT. Translation: CASSNRLGNQPQHF. Full variable domain (missing parts from reference TRBV7-2 and TRBJ1-5): GAGVSQSPSNKVTEKGKDVELRCDPISGHTALYWYRQSLGQGLEFLIYFQGNSAPDKSGLPSDRFSAERTGGSVSTLTIQRTQQEDSAVYLCASSNRLGNQPQHFGDGTRLSIL.

The chain recombines TRBV9 with TRBJ1-2; TRBD1 agrees at 8 bases. V was pared by 4 bases and J by 4 bases, with 12 bases of the junction left unmatched. There are 16 residues in the CDR3. The germline V gene has CDR1 SGDLS and CDR2 YYNGEE. The CDR3 region has the DNA TGTGCCAGCAGCCTCGCCCCGGACAGGGTAATCTATGGCTACACCTTC. Translating it yields CASSLAPDRVIYGYTF.

Concerning this clonotype itself: Just one base apart from a much larger clone, this may be a read error. The CDR3 DNA reads TGTGCCACCAGTGAACCCGGTGGGCCCTACAATGAGCAGTACTTC. Translation: CATSEPGGPYNEQYF. J is TRBJ2-7 and V is TRBV24-1; D is unclear. Trimming shortened V by 4 bases and J by 7 bases, and 19 bases separated the two germline ends. CDR1 is KGHDR and CDR2 is SFDVKD in the germline V gene. This CDR3 comprises 15 residues.

The chain couples TRBV29-1 to TRBJ2-1; TRBD2 is a possible D gene (5 bases). V was trimmed by 4 bases and J by 0 bases, leaving 10 bases between them. This CDR3 comprises 14 residues. The germline V gene encodes CDR1 SQVTM and CDR2 ANQGSEA. The DNA for the CDR3 is TGCAGCGTTGGGTCGGGAAACTCCTACAATGAGCAGTTCTTC. Translating it yields CSVGSGNSYNEQFF.

The chain combines TRBV12-3 or TRBV12-4 with TRBJ2-7; 10 nucleotides agree with TRBD2. V was pared by 8 bases and J by 2 bases, with 9 bases of the junction left unmatched. The CDR3 loop spans 15 amino acids. This chain's CDR3 is CASGLAGAATYEQYF. The CDR3 coding sequence is TGTGCCAGCGGGCTAGCGGGAGCCGCGACCTACGAGCAGTACTTC.

The gene calls are TRBV5-1 and TRBJ1-2; 9 bases line up with TRBD1. The length of the CDR3 is 14 residues. Losses at the gene ends were 7 bases for V and 8 bases for J; bases not matched to a gene: 12. Germline assignment: CDR1 SGHRS and CDR2 YFSETQ. CDR3 in DNA: TGCGCCAGCGGCCCAGGACAGGGGTCTGTAGGCTACACCTTC. This encodes CASGPGQGSVGYTF.

V gene TRBV3-1 combines with J gene TRBJ2-1, with 13 bases that match TRBD2. V dropped 4 bases and J dropped 5; count of bases not matched to a gene: 11. Germline lookup yields CDR1 LGHDT and CDR2 YNNKEL (reference sequence). The length of the CDR3 is 18 residues. The DNA of the CDR3 is TGTGCCAGCAGCCTTTTTGGAACTAGCGGGGGGGATAACAATGAGCAGTTCTTC. Translating gives CASSLFGTSGGDNNEQFF.

The genes are TRBV30 and TRBJ1-2; TRBD1 aligns across 7 bases. Germline CDR1 and CDR2: GTSNPN and SVGIG (reference sequence). V shed 5 bases, J shed 1 base, and the junction held 10 bases outside the gene matches. The CDR3 is 15 residues long. DNA of the CDR3: TGTGCCTGGGCTGGAATAACAGGGGATAACTATGGCTACACCTTC. It translates to CAWAGITGDNYGYTF.

This clonotype was seen at least ten times. The chain recombines TRBV20-1 with TRBJ2-2, with no clear D. The CDR3 spans 13 residues. Germline lookup yields CDR1 DFQATT and CDR2 SNEGSKA (reference sequence). V was clipped by 3 bases and J by 2 bases, with 7 bases between them. DNA for the CDR3: TGCAGTGCTAGTAACGGTAACACCGGGGAGCTGTTTTTT. Its translation is CSASNGNTGELFF.

This clonotype was observed a handful of times. The V gene is TRBV10-3, the J gene TRBJ1-2; D unclear. V lost 9 bases and J 0 bases, leaving 14 bases between the germline ends. Germline lookup yields CDR1 ENHRY and CDR2 SYGVKD. CDR3 size: 14 residues. The CDR3 DNA is TGTGCCATTTCCTTAAAGGGCTCTAACTATGGCTACACCTTC. It is translated as CAISLKGSNYGYTF.

The rearrangement joins TRBV5-1 to TRBJ2-7; D is perhaps TRBD1 (6 bases). There are 15 residues in the CDR3. With 4 bases removed from V and 1 base from J, the gap between germline ends came to 15 bases. Germline V gives CDR1 SGHRS, CDR2 YFSETQ. The CDR3 here is CASSPQGHLSYEQYF. CDR3 in DNA: TGCGCCAGCAGCCCCCAGGGACACCTATCCTACGAGCAGTACTTC.